A few counts support the clone carrying this T cell receptor (beta chain). Antigen: not known. CDR1 is SGHAT and CDR2 is FQDESV in the germline V gene (reference sequence). V shed 0 bases and J 7 bases; nucleotides not matched to a gene: 6. This CDR3 has 15 amino acids. This entry comes from a study of CD8 T cells in ankylosing spondylitis. Findings of the study overall: Disease-linked clones were found to be CD8+ and relatively rare in peripheral blood. Within ankylosing spondylitis blood, a TCR beta motif made up of eight highly homologous variants appeared to be characteristic. Matched ankylosing spondylitis synovial fluid reportedly contained a significantly enriched population of disease-linked clones.

Making use of molecular barcodes, quantitative 5'-RACE generated TCR beta libraries. TCRdb passed the 5' RACE reads through MiXCR, listing each CDR3 protein once. The repertoire includes around 230,000 distinct CDR3 sequences, 8.6% of them detected once, and about 6.5% sits in the top ten. The TCR comes from a male donor with ankylosing spondylitis or in good health (not recorded which). The V call is TRBV11-1, the J call TRBJ2-7, with 10 bases fitting TRBD1. Material for sequencing was blood, either unsorted or a sorted T cell fraction (not recorded which). CDR3 residues: CASSLARDRGVEQYF. In DNA, the CDR3 is TGTGCCAGCAGCTTAGCACGGGACAGGGGTGTGGAGCAGTACTTC.